The next 22 T cell receptor beta chains were all read from a single sample in a study of blood T cells in healthy people across ages. Combining a sample-barcoded 5' primer with a J-beta primer mix, a second PCR ran for 7 to 11 cycles. TCRdb recomputed calls from the 5' RACE reads with MiXCR, one row per CDR3 protein. The top ten hold about 2.1% of the sample, which has under 2,000,000 distinct CDR3 sequences, 49% seen once. Sample: blood. These receptor sequences come from a woman aged 40 to 49 in good health.

This clonotype came up a few times. The gene calls are TRBV7-3 and TRBJ1-2; 9 bases fit TRBD1. The CDR3 contains 15 residues. The germline CDR1 and CDR2 sequences are SGHTA and FQGTGA. The ends lost 1 base at V and 6 bases at J; junction bases unmatched: 6. Written as DNA, the CDR3 is TGTGCCAGCAGCTTAAATATGGACAGGGGTCATGGCTACACCTTC. Protein product: CASSLNMDRGHGYTF.

About this clonotype itself: A much more abundant neighbour one base away suggests this may be a read error. The chain employs TRBV6-6 and TRBJ1-2; tentatively, D is TRBD1 (5 bases). There are 12 residues in the CDR3. Germline loops: CDR1 MNHNY, CDR2 SVGAGI (reference sequence). The CDR3: CASKDSVYGYNF. CDR3 DNA: TGTGCCAGCAAAGACAGTGTCTATGGCTACAACTTC.

The chain employs TRBV27 and TRBJ2-1; the D gene is possibly TRBD1 (6 bases). With the DNA end fitting TRBJ2-7 better, the J assignment may be wrong. Germline V gives CDR1 MNHEY, CDR2 SMNVEV (reference sequence). The CDR3 has 15 residues. In DNA, the CDR3 is TGTGCCAGCAGTTTGTGGTTTCAGGGGACCTACGAGCAGTACTTC. Its protein product is CASSLWFQGTYEQYF.

V is TRBV2 and J is TRBJ2-5; maybe TRBD2 (7 bases). CDR3 length: 14 residues. The V and J ends lost 8 bases and 0 bases respectively, with 13 bases between them. CDR1 is SNHLY, CDR2 FYNNEI, per germline. The CDR3 spells CASRGGTYQETQYF. The CDR3 region has the DNA TGTGCCAGCCGCGGGGGCACGTACCAAGAGACCCAGTACTTC.

The chain couples TRBV7-3 to TRBJ2-1; 7 bases match TRBD2. This CDR3 is built from 16 residues. Germline-derived CDR1 and CDR2 are SGHTA and FQGTGA. After removal of 1 base from V and 0 bases from J, the junction contained 3 bases not matched to a gene. The CDR3 loop reads CASSLNGGSSYNEQFF. The CDR3 coding sequence is TGTGCCAGCAGCTTAAATGGCGGGAGCTCCTACAATGAGCAGTTCTTC.

This clonotype has more than one count but fewer than ten. This rearrangement joins TRBV4-1 to TRBJ2-3; 11 bases fit TRBD2. The germline V gene has CDR1 MGHRA and CDR2 YSYEKL. With V trimmed by 0 bases and J by 2 bases, 4 bases remained unmatched. This CDR3 has 17 residues. The CDR3 sequence: CASSQEGSGGVTDTQYF. The CDR3 coding sequence is TGCGCCAGCAGCCAAGAGGGTAGCGGGGGGGTCACAGATACGCAGTATTTT.

The rearrangement joins TRBV6-2 or TRBV6-3 to TRBJ2-4; 7 bases fit TRBD1. The CDR3 runs 15 residues. CDR1 MNHEY and CDR2 SVGEGT come from the germline V gene. V gave up 6 bases and J gave up 8 bases; unmatched junction bases: 13. CDR3 nucleotide sequence: TGTGCCAGCAGCCGTGGGACAGTCCCAGGGGACATTCAGTACTTC. This gives the protein CASSRGTVPGDIQYF.

This sequence joins TRBV27 and TRBJ2-1, with 10 bases lining up with TRBD2. Trimming took 4 bases from V and 4 from J; bases not matched to a gene: 10. The length of the CDR3 is 17 residues. Germline loops: CDR1 MNHEY, CDR2 SMNVEV (reference sequence). CDR3 DNA sequence: TGTGCCAGCAGTTCCAGAGGGGGAGCGGGGGGGTACAATGAGCAGTTCTTC. Encoded protein: CASSSRGGAGGYNEQFF.

This clonotype was seen repeatedly, ten times or more. The rearrangement links TRBV5-1 to TRBJ2-7, with 9 nucleotides matching TRBD1. V shed 3 bases and J 5 bases; nucleotides not matched to a gene: 9. The CDR3 length is 15 residues. The germline gives CDR1 SGHRS, CDR2 YFSETQ. This CDR3 is CASSSSGTGWNEQYF. DNA for the CDR3: TGCGCCAGCAGCTCAAGCGGGACAGGGTGGAACGAGCAGTACTTC.

This clonotype has only a few counts. This sequence joins TRBV21-1 and TRBJ2-1; no DNA check was done on the table's D call, TRBD1. TRBV21-1 is recorded as a pseudogene. The CDR3 is made up of 8 amino acids. The CDR3 DNA sequence: TGTGCCATCCCGTGGGGGTTCTTC. Encoded protein: CAIPWGFF.

In DNA form, the CDR3 reads TGTGCCAGCAGCGAAGGGCTCCTGGGGGATGAGCAGTTCTTC. Protein sequence: CASSEGLLGDEQFF. V usage is TRBV7-3 and J usage is TRBJ2-1; possibly TRBD1 or TRBD2 for D (5 bases each). The CDR3 consists of 14 residues. Germline assignment: CDR1 SGHTA and CDR2 FQGTGA. V shed 5 bases and J shed 8 bases, with 16 bases lying between them. Full variable domain (remainder filled in from reference TRBV7-3 and TRBJ2-1): GAGVSQTPSNKVTEKGKYVELRCDPISGHTALYWYRQSLGQGPEFLIYFQGTGAADDSGLPNDRFFAVRPEGSVSTLKIQRTERGDSAVYLCASSEGLLGDEQFFGPGTRLTVL.

This clonotype was found once. This sequence joins TRBV6-5 and TRBJ2-3; D is possibly TRBD1 or TRBD2 (5 bases each). Germline V lookup: CDR1 MNHEY, CDR2 SVGAGI. With 8 bases removed from V and 1 base from J, the gap between germline ends came to 16 bases. This CDR3 region has 15 residues. The CDR3 reads CASQLSRDRTDTQYF. CDR3 DNA: TGTGCCAGCCAGCTAAGCCGGGACCGCACAGATACGCAGTATTTT.

This clonotype was seen a handful of times. V is TRBV9 and J is TRBJ2-7, with D possibly being TRBD2 (6 bases). The J call may be faulty, since TRBJ2-5 better matches the DNA end. CDR1 and CDR2 from the germline V gene are SGDLS and YYNGEE. The length of the CDR3 is 17 residues. CDR3 bases: TGTGCCAGCAGCGTGAGCATTTCCGGGGGTGGTGAGGAGACCCAGTACTTC. Residues: CASSVSISGGGEETQYF.

This chain uses TRBV11-1 with TRBJ2-3, with 8 bases identical to TRBD2. CDR1 SGHAT and CDR2 FQDESV come from the germline V gene (reference sequence). The J segment lost 2 bases and the V segment lost 5 bases, leaving 12 bases of the junction unmatched. The CDR3 sequence is 17 residues long. CDR3 DNA sequence: TGTGCCAGCAGCCAGATCCAGCGGGGGAATCCCACAGATACGCAGTATTTT. This sequence encodes CASSQIQRGNPTDTQYF. Filled out from reference TRBV11-1 and TRBJ2-3, the complete variable domain reads EAEVAQSPRYKITEKSQAVAFWCDPISGHATLYWYRQILGQGPELLVQFQDESVVDDSQLPKDRFSAERLKGVDSTLKIQPAELGDSAMYLCASSQIQRGNPTDTQYFGPGTRLTVL.

This sequence joins TRBV20-1 and TRBJ2-1; TRBD2 agrees at 10 bases. V trimming: 7 bases; J trimming: 0 bases; junction bases outside the gene matches: 12. The CDR3 spans 17 residues. CDR1 and CDR2 from the germline V gene are DFQATT and SNEGSKA (reference sequence). CDR3 bases: TGCAGTGTAAGGCTAGCGGGGGCCATGAGCTCCTACAATGAGCAGTTCTTC. Its protein is CSVRLAGAMSSYNEQFF.

There are a few counts of this clonotype. This chain links TRBV6-5 with TRBJ2-3, with a weak D call TRBD1 (5 bases). CDR1 MNHEY and CDR2 SVGAGI come from the germline V gene. The CDR3 is made up of 15 amino acids. V was shortened by 5 bases and J by 0 bases, with 12 bases between the two germline ends. CDR3 nucleotides: TGTGCCAGCAGTCACAGGACCGCTAGCACAGATACGCAGTATTTT. This encodes CASSHRTASTDTQYF.

This clonotype was recorded a few times. The V and J genes are TRBV6-1 and TRBJ2-7; D is perhaps TRBD1 (5 bases). The CDR3 is 12 residues long. Germline V CDR1 and CDR2: MNHNS, SASEGT. Trimming pared 7 bases from V and 5 bases from J, leaving 12 bases between. This CDR3 reads CASTQGANEQYF. DNA of the CDR3: TGTGCCAGCACCCAAGGGGCGAACGAGCAGTACTTC.

V is TRBV20-1 and J is TRBJ2-7; D is ambiguous. The CDR3 totals 12 residues. Germline CDR1 is DFQATT and CDR2 is SNEGSKA (reference sequence). The V gene lost 2 bases and the J gene lost 5 bases, with 10 bases spanning the gap. The DNA for the CDR3 is TGCAGTGCTAGACAAGGCGTCGACGAGCAGTACTTC. Encoded protein: CSARQGVDEQYF.

The CDR3 DNA sequence: TGTGCCAGCAGTGAAGGGGTTGACACCTACGAGCAGTACTTC. Translating gives CASSEGVDTYEQYF. This chain connects TRBV2 to TRBJ2-7; unclear D gene. The CDR3 loop spans 14 amino acids. The germline gives CDR1 SNHLY, CDR2 FYNNEI. Trimming took 1 base from V and 2 from J, leaving 9 bases between them.

For this clonotype: One end of the junction fails to match germline, which may point to a read error. This chain uses TRBV20-1 with TRBJ2-5; the match to TRBD2 covers 7 bases. The V gene's germline CDR1 is DFQATT and CDR2 SNEGSKA (reference sequence). The CDR3 spans 15 residues. This chain's CDR3 is CSAGKLGRGQETRYF. As DNA, the CDR3 is TGCAGTGCTGGCAAGCTAGGGAGGGGCCAAGAGACCCGGTACTTC.

This clonotype came up a few times. The CDR3 DNA reads as TGTGCCAGCAGCCAAGTTGGGTATACGCAGTATTTT. Protein product: CASSQVGYTQYF. J is TRBJ2-3 and V is TRBV14; D call uncertain. This CDR3 comprises 12 residues. From germline, CDR1 is SGHDN and CDR2 FVKESK. Trimming pared 1 base from V and 7 bases from J, leaving 6 bases between.

The chain couples TRBV7-8 to TRBJ2-5; D is ambiguous. The CDR3 spans 15 residues. Germline V gene lookup returns CDR1 SGHVS and CDR2 FQNEAQ. Trimming pared 1 base from V and 1 base from J, leaving 10 bases between. CDR3 sequence (DNA): TGTGCCAGCAGCTTAGTTCAGCTTGTCCAAGAGACCCAGTACTTC. It encodes CASSLVQLVQETQYF.